Below, 30 T cell receptor beta chains from the same sample are listed, as sequenced in a study of blood T cells in healthy people across ages. Using a J-beta primer mix together with a sample-barcoded 5' primer, a second PCR was run for roughly 6 to 11 cycles. TCRdb ran MiXCR on the 5' RACE reads and lists one entry per CDR3 protein. The profile shows roughly 640,000 distinct CDR3 sequences, less than 35% of them singletons. The specimen sequenced was blood. These receptors came from an elderly woman in good health.

There are many counts of this clonotype. CDR3 sequence: CASSLSSGYGYTF. DNA for the CDR3: TGTGCCAGCAGTTTAAGTTCTGGGTATGGCTACACCTTC. The rearrangement links TRBV12-3 or TRBV12-4 to TRBJ1-2; D call uncertain. The CDR3 consists of 13 residues. Deletions cut 2 bases from V and 5 bases from J, with 9 bases between.

In its sample, this clonotype was seen a few times. This chain joins TRBV2 and TRBJ2-3, with D hard to call. Germline V lookup: CDR1 SNHLY, CDR2 FYNNEI. V lost 6 bases and J lost 0, with 16 bases in between. The length of the CDR3 is 16 residues. The CDR3 loop reads CASRMTLLSSTDTQYF. The CDR3 nucleotides read TGTGCCAGCAGGATGACTTTACTTTCTAGCACAGATACGCAGTATTTT.

The count of this clonotype is one. J is TRBJ2-3 and V is TRBV7-2, with TRBD2 identical over 9 bases. The germline V gene has CDR1 SGHTA and CDR2 FQGNSA. The CDR3 extends over 13 amino acids. V shed 5 bases and J 10 bases; nucleotides not matched to a gene: 7. DNA for the CDR3: TGTGCCAGCAGCCTTAGCGGGGGTATCGCGCAGTATTTT. The encoded protein is CASSLSGGIAQYF.

The genes are TRBV5-1 and TRBJ1-4; a possible D gene is TRBD1 (6 bases). The CDR3 runs 16 residues. The germline V gene encodes CDR1 SGHRS and CDR2 YFSETQ. V was trimmed by 2 bases and J by 8 bases, leaving 19 bases between them. CDR3 amino acids: CASSFGTPGAFEKLFF. The CDR3 DNA reads as TGCGCCAGCAGCTTCGGGACGCCGGGGGCATTCGAAAAACTGTTTTTT.

In this sample, this clonotype turned up many times. The chain links TRBV7-9 to TRBJ1-6; TRBD1 might be the D (5 bases). The germline V gene has CDR1 SEHNR and CDR2 FQNEAQ (reference sequence). This CDR3 spans 15 amino acids. The V and J ends lost 1 base and 7 bases respectively, with 11 bases between them. CDR3 coding DNA: TGTGCCAGCAGCTTAGGTTTAGGGGTAAATTCACCCCTCCACTTT. It codes for CASSLGLGVNSPLHF.

This clonotype was counted many times. The chain employs TRBV7-2 and TRBJ1-2; possible D gene TRBD1, 6 bases. Germline CDR1 reads SGHTA; CDR2 reads FQGNSA. This CDR3 is 13 amino acids long. Trimming removed 5 bases at V and 4 bases at J, with 11 bases between. The CDR3 protein is CASSRDTRYGYTF. The DNA of the CDR3 is TGTGCCAGCAGCCGGGACACCCGCTATGGCTACACCTTC.

The rearrangement links TRBV6-1 to TRBJ2-5, with 8 bases that match TRBD2. There are 14 residues in the CDR3. Germline assignment: CDR1 MNHNS and CDR2 SASEGT. V shed 4 bases, J shed 4 bases, and the junction held 5 bases outside the gene matches. CDR3 in amino acids: CASSVSGAGETQYF. The DNA for the CDR3 is TGTGCCAGCAGTGTTAGCGGGGCGGGAGAGACCCAGTACTTC.

This clonotype was counted at least ten times. The genes are TRBV6-5 and TRBJ2-5, with 15 nucleotides matching TRBD2. The CDR3 extends over 16 amino acids. V trimming: 0 bases; J trimming: 11 bases; junction bases outside the gene matches: 7. In germline, CDR1 is MNHEY, CDR2 SVGAGI. CDR3 residues: CASSYSGLAGGWEQYF. Written as DNA, the CDR3 is TGTGCCAGCAGTTACTCGGGACTAGCGGGGGGCTGGGAGCAGTACTTC.

This clonotype was picked up many times. The CDR3, as DNA: TGTGCCAGCAGTCGGACAGACGCTTATGGCTACACCTTC. As protein: CASSRTDAYGYTF. The chain couples TRBV6-6 to TRBJ1-2, with a tentative D call TRBD1 (6 bases). Between the trimmed V and J ends, which lost 5 bases and 5 bases, there was a span of 12 bases. Per germline, CDR1 MNHNY and CDR2 SVGAGI (reference sequence). This CDR3 is 13 amino acids long.

This clonotype was counted ten times or more. The chain combines TRBV6-2 or TRBV6-3 with TRBJ2-3; D is uncertain. This CDR3 is 15 amino acids long. Germline lookup yields CDR1 MNHEY and CDR2 SVGEGT. V was shortened by 6 bases and J by 0 bases, with 13 bases between the two germline ends. CDR3 sequence: CASRKTGFSTDTQYF. Here the CDR3 DNA reads TGTGCCAGCAGGAAGACCGGGTTTAGCACAGATACGCAGTATTTT.

This chain connects TRBV4-3 to TRBJ2-3; 9 nucleotides line up with TRBD2. This CDR3 is built from 18 residues. The germline V gene encodes CDR1 LGHNA and CDR2 YSLEER. With 3 bases clipped from V and 6 bases from J, the junction kept 16 bases outside the gene matches. The CDR3 nucleotides read TGCGCCAGCAGCCATGCCTACAGGGCGGGGGGGCCTGTTGATACGCAGTATTTT. Translation gives CASSHAYRAGGPVDTQYF.

The V and J genes are TRBV6-2 or TRBV6-3 and TRBJ2-3, with 7 positions matching TRBD1. Trimming cost V 5 bases and J 11 bases; bases outside gene matches: 16. The CDR3 has 15 residues. CDR1 and CDR2 (germline): MNHEY, SVGEGT. The CDR3 loop is CASSRPGTASYEQYF. The CDR3 DNA sequence: TGTGCCAGCAGTCGACCCGGGACAGCAAGCTACGAGCAGTATTTT.

The chain links TRBV2 to TRBJ1-1; 9 nucleotides line up with TRBD1. Trimming cost V 6 bases and J 6 bases; bases outside gene matches: 8. In germline, CDR1 is SNHLY, CDR2 FYNNEI. The CDR3 runs 14 residues. This chain's CDR3 is CASRPGTGSPEAFF. The CDR3, as DNA: TGTGCCAGCAGACCCGGGACAGGGTCCCCTGAAGCTTTCTTT.

This clonotype occurred many times. J is TRBJ2-3 and V is TRBV7-2; TRBD2 agrees at 7 bases. Germline V gene lookup returns CDR1 SGHTA and CDR2 FQGNSA. Unmatched junction bases numbered 13, after V lost 7 bases and J lost 9 bases. CDR3 length equals 14 residues. The CDR3 sequence: CASTTRGGGATQYF. The CDR3, as DNA: TGTGCCAGCACCACTAGGGGCGGGGGAGCGACGCAGTATTTT.

The chain employs TRBV7-9 and TRBJ2-7, with D perhaps matching TRBD1 (5 bases). V was clipped by 8 bases and J by 6 bases, with 23 bases between them. This CDR3 is 15 amino acids long. CDR1 and CDR2 (germline): SEHNR, FQNEAQ (reference sequence). The CDR3 is CASLGPLTVPGEQYF. CDR3 coding DNA: TGTGCCAGCTTAGGACCCCTGACAGTCCCTGGCGAGCAGTACTTC.

With respect to this clonotype: This may be a read error: a much more frequent sequence differs by one nucleotide. The rearrangement joins TRBV30 to TRBJ2-5; no reliable D call. The CDR3 loop spans 11 amino acids. Between the trimmed V and J ends, which lost 1 base and 1 base, there was a span of 1 base. Germline loops: CDR1 GTSNPN, CDR2 SVGIG (reference sequence). This CDR3 reads CAWSAQETQYF. The CDR3 nucleotides are TGTGCCTGGAGTGCCCAAGAGACCCAGTACTTC.

This clonotype was seen only a few times. The chain is built from TRBV21-1 and TRBJ1-4. TRBV21-1 is termed a pseudogene. The CDR3 length is 15 residues. CDR3 sequence reads: CASSKKSWANEKLFF. In DNA form, the CDR3 reads TGTGCCAGCAGCAAAAAATCGTGGGCTAATGAAAAACTGTTTTTT.

This chain uses TRBV20-1 with TRBJ1-5; 7 bases match TRBD1. Germline CDR1 reads DFQATT; CDR2 reads SNEGSKA (reference sequence). J was trimmed by 3 bases and V by 1 base; bases with no gene match: 9. CDR3 length: 16 residues. The DNA for the CDR3 is TGCAGTGCTAGAGCTTCGGACAGGCTCATCAATCAGCCCCAGCATTTT. Encoded protein: CSARASDRLINQPQHF.

The chain carries TRBV4-2 and TRBJ2-1; TRBD2 matches 10 bases. The CDR3 totals 20 residues. CDR1 and CDR2 from the germline V gene are LGHNA and YNFKEQ. The V segment lost 0 bases and the J segment 0 bases; nucleotides outside the gene matches: 11. The CDR3 sequence: CASSQEPWASGGASYNEQFF. DNA of the CDR3: TGTGCCAGCAGCCAAGAACCTTGGGCAAGCGGGGGGGCCTCCTACAATGAGCAGTTCTTC.

This clonotype was counted ten times or more. The chain uses TRBV7-8 and TRBJ2-7, with D tentatively TRBD2 (7 bases). V was pared by 5 bases and J by 1 base, with 15 bases between. This CDR3 contains 15 residues. Germline assignment: CDR1 SGHVS and CDR2 FQNEAQ. The DNA of the CDR3 is TGTGCCAGCAGCAATAGGGGGGGCCCATCCTACGAGCAGTACTTC. Translating gives CASSNRGGPSYEQYF.

The chain recombines TRBV6-2 or TRBV6-3 with TRBJ2-7, with 12 nucleotides matching TRBD2. The J segment lost 1 base and the V segment lost 6 bases, leaving 19 bases of the junction unmatched. Germline CDR1 MNHEY, CDR2 SVGEGT. The CDR3 runs to 20 residues. The CDR3 reads CASSRPPGLAGFLPSYEQYF. For the CDR3, the DNA is TGTGCCAGCAGCCGACCGCCGGGACTAGCGGGTTTTCTTCCATCCTACGAGCAGTACTTC.

This clonotype was found a few times. The chain recombines TRBV5-6 with TRBJ1-2; TRBD1 matches 8 bases. After removal of 0 bases from V and 4 bases from J, the junction contained 2 bases not matched to a gene. This CDR3 has 14 residues. The germline CDR1 and CDR2 sequences are SGHDT and YYEEEE. CDR3 region: CASSLVDRAYGYTF. The CDR3 nucleotides read TGTGCCAGCAGCTTGGTGGACAGGGCCTATGGCTACACCTTC.

The chain combines TRBV9 with TRBJ2-3; 13 bases map to TRBD2. The CDR3 contains 15 residues. V gave up 7 bases and J gave up 5 bases; unmatched junction bases: 7. Germline CDR1 and CDR2: SGDLS and YYNGEE. The CDR3 DNA is TGTGCCAGCGCCGGGACTAGCGGGGTTAGAGATACGCAGTATTTT. Its protein is CASAGTSGVRDTQYF.

The V and J genes are TRBV20-1 and TRBJ1-1; TRBD1 matches at 8 bases. The germline gives CDR1 DFQATT, CDR2 SNEGSKA (reference sequence). With V trimmed by 5 bases and J by 3 bases, 14 bases remained unmatched. The CDR3 loop spans 16 amino acids. The CDR3 DNA is TGCAGTGCTCGGGGAAGAGACAGGGGCTCGTACACTGAAGCTTTCTTT. This translates into CSARGRDRGSYTEAFF.

Comments on this clonotype: A much larger clone lies one base from this, so it may be a read error. The chain links TRBV7-2 to TRBJ2-3; 14 bases match TRBD2. Looked up from germline, CDR1 is SGHTA and CDR2 is FQGNSA. This CDR3 is 16 amino acids long. J was trimmed by 5 bases and V by 3 bases; bases with no gene match: 4. This CDR3 is CASSFRLAGGIDTQYF. The CDR3 nucleotides read TGTGCCAGCAGCTTCCGACTAGCGGGGGGGATAGATACGCAGTATTTT.

Remarks on this clonotype: A much bigger clone sits one base away, suggesting this may be a read error. The J gene is TRBJ2-5, the V gene TRBV10-3; 9 nucleotides agree with TRBD2. The length of the CDR3 is 15 residues. Germline V CDR1 and CDR2: ENHRY, SYGVKD. With V trimmed by 3 bases and J by 11 bases, 13 bases remained unmatched. This CDR3 reads CAISEGGGADNEQYF. In DNA, the CDR3 is TGTGCCATCAGTGAAGGCGGGGGGGCCGACAATGAGCAGTACTTC.

This clonotype came up many times. This chain connects TRBV6-2 or TRBV6-3 to TRBJ1-5; unclear D gene. Germline V gene lookup returns CDR1 MNHEY and CDR2 SVGEGT. With 6 bases removed from V and 5 bases from J, the gap between germline ends came to 14 bases. The CDR3 contains 14 residues. The CDR3 spells CASRRAFGHQPQHF. CDR3 bases: TGTGCCAGCAGACGGGCGTTTGGACATCAGCCCCAGCATTTT.

Written as DNA, the CDR3 is TGTGCCAGCAGCCTCGGGGGTTGGGCCCAGCATTTT. Its translation is CASSLGGWAQHF. The chain links TRBV7-9 to TRBJ1-5, with D perhaps matching TRBD1 (5 bases). Between the trimmed V and J ends, which lost 5 bases and 11 bases, there was a span of 13 bases. The CDR3 covers 12 residues. Germline CDR1 reads SEHNR; CDR2 reads FQNEAQ (reference sequence).

In its sample, this clonotype was seen many times. One junction end does not reproduce the germline sequence, and a read error may be involved. The V and J genes are TRBV7-7 and TRBJ2-7; possibly TRBD1 or TRBD2 for D (5 bases each). CDR1 is SSHAT and CDR2 is FNYEAQ in the germline V gene (reference sequence). This CDR3 has 13 residues. The DNA for the CDR3 is TGTGCTAGCAGCTCGGCGAGGGGCTACGAGCAGTACTTC. Its protein product is CASSSARGYEQYF.

Remarks on this clonotype: A single base separates this from a much larger clone, so it may be a read error. This chain uses TRBV12-3 or TRBV12-4 with TRBJ1-6, with D hard to call. With 3 bases removed from V and 3 bases from J, the gap between germline ends came to 9 bases. There are 15 residues in the CDR3. CDR3 sequence reads: CASSFYRLYNSPLHF. CDR3 coding DNA: TGTGCCAGCAGTTTTTATAGGCTCTATAATTCACCCCTCCACTTT.